What follows describes a single T cell receptor (beta chain). The antigen remains undetermined. Trimming removed 0 bases at V and 16 bases at J, with 0 bases between. CDR1 is MNHEY, CDR2 SVGEGT, per germline. The CDR3 totals 8 residues. The data derive from a study of blood T cells in healthy people across ages. Overall study results and limits: Nothing was known about donor CMV status, and this possibly confounded expanded clonotype changes.

Through a sample-barcoded 5' primer and a J-beta primer mix, a second PCR was run for 7 to 11 cycles. TCRdb re-called the 5' RACE reads through MiXCR, storing one row per CDR3 protein. The table has some 1 million distinct CDR3 sequences, around 43% seen once. Ranging in age from about 6 to 95, the donors were healthy Caucasian individuals from Russia. Each of the donors had 9 to 10 milliliters of peripheral blood drawn into EDTA-treated Vacutainer tubes. The origin of this receptor is a woman aged 55 to 70 in good health. The chain has TRBV6-2 or TRBV6-3 and TRBJ1-4; D not certain. Sequenced: blood. The CDR3 DNA reads TGTGCCAGCAGTTACTCGTTTTTT. Translation: CASSYSFF.